The T cell receptor (delta chain) described here comes from a study of γδ T cells in repeated Plasmodium falciparum infection. As for the study in general: Malian repertoires were sampled cross-sectionally without transmission and longitudinally through febrile malaria.

This clone was seen more than once but under ten times. Only one base separates this from a far larger clonotype, so it likely reflects a read error. Additional DNA sequences in this sample encode the identical CDR3. CDR3 length equals 22 residues. Germline values: CDR1 TSWWSYY, CDR2 QGS. Vgamma9/Vdelta2+ and Vdelta2-negative gammadelta T cells were flow-sorted from PBMC for bulk sequencing. TCRdb fed the multiplex PCR reads to CATT. The repertoire includes over 90,000 delta-chain clones, 0.85% to 1% of them detected once, and nearly 10% sits in the top ten. The chain combines TRDV1 with TRDJ1, with 10 bases that match TRDD3. Here the J gene came from matching the DNA to germline, since TCRdb omits it. The clonotype was recovered from a pool of human donors (malaria-infected and uninfected, not separated). Sequenced material: gamma-delta T cells from blood. The CDR3 region has the DNA TGTGCCCTTGGGGAACTAAGCTACAACGTCTTACTGGGGGATGCTTACACCGATAAACTCATCTTT. It specifies CALGELSYNVLLGDAYTDKLIF.